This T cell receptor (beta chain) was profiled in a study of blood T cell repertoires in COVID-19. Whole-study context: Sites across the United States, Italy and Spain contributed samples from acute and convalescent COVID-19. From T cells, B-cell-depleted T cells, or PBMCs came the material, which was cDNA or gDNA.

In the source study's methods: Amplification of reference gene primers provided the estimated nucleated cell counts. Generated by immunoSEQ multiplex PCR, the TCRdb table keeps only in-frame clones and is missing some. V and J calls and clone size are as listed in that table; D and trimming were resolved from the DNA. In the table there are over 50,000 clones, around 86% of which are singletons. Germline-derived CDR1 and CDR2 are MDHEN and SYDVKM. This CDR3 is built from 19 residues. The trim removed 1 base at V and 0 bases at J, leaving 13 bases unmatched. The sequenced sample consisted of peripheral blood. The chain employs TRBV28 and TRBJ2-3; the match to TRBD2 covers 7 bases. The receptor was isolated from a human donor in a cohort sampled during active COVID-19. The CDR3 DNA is TGTGCCAGCAGTTTATCGACCCCCAGGACTAGGGCTAGCACAGATACGCAGTATTTT. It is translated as CASSLSTPRTRASTDTQYF.